The 11 T cell receptor beta chains presented below share a single source sample, sequenced in a study of circulating and synovial CD4+ cells in juvenile arthritis. Measured with immunoSEQ multiplex PCR; TCRdb has only the in-frame clones, and not every one. The sample lists 35,000 or so clones; roughly 96% were seen once. The sequenced sample consisted of CD4+ T cells from blood. These receptors were collected from a human donor with juvenile idiopathic arthritis.

In this sample, this clone turned up a few times. The chain combines TRBV4-3 with TRBJ1-4; 10 nucleotides line up with TRBD1. CDR3 length: 18 amino acids. V lost 0 bases, J lost 5 bases, and 9 bases stayed unmatched. From germline, CDR1 is LGHNA and CDR2 YSLEER. CDR3 sequence reads: CASSQDLDRGLRNEKLFF. CDR3 bases: TGCGCCAGCAGCCAAGATCTTGACAGGGGGCTTCGGAATGAAAAACTGTTTTTT.

This clone came up once. The identical CDR3 is also encoded by other nucleotide sequences in the sample. The rearrangement uses TRBV6-1 and TRBJ1-6, with D perhaps TRBD1 (5 bases). The CDR3 totals 12 residues. CDR1 is MNHNS, CDR2 SASEGT, per germline. V was shortened by 11 bases and J by 7 bases, with 12 bases between the two germline ends. The CDR3 here is CAVGGRNSPLHF. CDR3 bases: TGTGCCGTCGGGGGGAGGAATTCACCCCTCCACTTT.

This sequence joins TRBV7-2 and TRBJ2-1; 9 bases map to TRBD1. Germline V gives CDR1 SGHTA, CDR2 FQGNSA. V shed 3 bases, J shed 6 bases, and the junction held 0 bases outside the gene matches. The CDR3 is 13 amino acids. The CDR3 protein is CASSLDRGNEQFF. The CDR3 DNA reads TGTGCCAGCAGCTTGGACAGGGGCAATGAGCAGTTCTTC.

Here the CDR3 DNA reads TGTGCCAGTCGGCCCGGACTAGCGAGCACAGATACGCAGTATTTT. This gives the protein CASRPGLASTDTQYF. This sequence joins TRBV28 and TRBJ2-3, with 9 bases fitting TRBD2. The CDR3 runs to 15 residues. V shed 9 bases, J shed 0 bases, and the junction held 7 bases outside the gene matches. Germline V gene data show CDR1 as MDHEN and CDR2 as SYDVKM.

V gene TRBV18 combines with J gene TRBJ2-1, with D unclear. From germline, CDR1 is KGHSH and CDR2 LQKENI. Trimming took off 5 bases at V and 7 bases at J, with 6 bases between the two ends. The CDR3 covers 11 residues. CDR3 region: CASSIRNEQFF. In DNA form, the CDR3 reads TGTGCCAGCTCAATACGGAATGAGCAGTTCTTC.

The chain employs TRBV18 and TRBJ2-1, with 9 bases matching TRBD2. Germline lookup yields CDR1 KGHSH and CDR2 LQKENI. J lost 2 bases, V lost 5 bases, and 7 bases had no gene match. The CDR3 totals 16 residues. The CDR3 sequence is CASSARLADTYNEQFF. The CDR3 DNA reads as TGTGCCAGCTCAGCTCGACTAGCGGATACCTACAATGAGCAGTTCTTC.

J is TRBJ2-7 and V is TRBV30; 11 bases line up with TRBD2. The CDR3 is made up of 15 amino acids. Germline V gene data show CDR1 as GTSNPN and CDR2 as SVGIG (reference sequence). J was trimmed by 0 bases and V by 3 bases; bases with no gene match: 4. The CDR3 sequence is CAWSEGLAASYEQYF. The CDR3 coding sequence is TGTGCCTGGAGCGAGGGACTAGCGGCCTCCTACGAGCAGTACTTC.

This sequence joins TRBV28 and TRBJ1-3; no definite D call. Germline CDR1 MDHEN, CDR2 SYDVKM. The CDR3 consists of 14 residues. Deletions cut 2 bases from V and 0 bases from J, with 5 bases between. CDR3 bases: TGTGCCAGCAGTTTAAAGAGCTCTGGAAACACCATATATTTT. Its translation: CASSLKSSGNTIYF. Looking up the rest from reference TRBV28 and TRBJ1-3 gives the full variable domain: DVKVTQSSRYLVKRTGEKVFLECVQDMDHENMFWYRQDPGLGLRLIYFSYDVKMKEKGDIPEGYSVSREKKERFSLILESASTNQTSMYLCASSLKSSGNTIYFGEGSWLTVV.

The genes are TRBV14 and TRBJ2-5, with D tentatively TRBD1 (6 bases). The CDR3 runs to 15 residues. The V end lost 2 bases, the J end lost 4 bases, and 14 bases lay between the germline ends. CDR1 is SGHDN, CDR2 FVKESK, per germline. CDR3 nucleotides: TGTGCCAGCAGCCAACTCAGGGGAGTGGCAGAGACCCAGTACTTC. Translation gives CASSQLRGVAETQYF.

Comments on this clone: In the same sample, other DNA sequences code for this CDR3. This rearrangement joins TRBV28 to TRBJ1-6, with D possibly TRBD1 on 5 matching bases. Germline-derived CDR1 and CDR2 are MDHEN and SYDVKM. Trimming took 7 bases from V and 5 from J, leaving 15 bases between them. This CDR3 region has 15 residues. CDR3 DNA: TGTGCCAGCACCGGAGGGGAGGGAAATAATTCACCCCTCCACTTT. Translation gives CASTGGEGNNSPLHF.

V usage is TRBV6-1 and J usage is TRBJ2-1, with TRBD1 identical over 10 bases. Germline loops: CDR1 MNHNS, CDR2 SASEGT. With V trimmed by 8 bases and J by 6 bases, 7 bases remained unmatched. The CDR3 length is 14 residues. CDR3 loop: CASSMDRGVNEQFF. The CDR3 DNA reads TGTGCCAGCTCTATGGACAGGGGGGTCAATGAGCAGTTCTTC.